This T cell receptor (beta chain) was obtained from a study of blood T cell repertoires in COVID-19 (TCRdb year 2020). Describing the broader study: Collaborator samples came from the United States, Italy and Spain and covered acute and convalescent phases of COVID-19. The prospective study material was composed of cDNA or gDNA derived from T cells, B-cell-depleted T cells, or PBMCs. Subjects who had been exposed to COVID-19, were actively infected with it, or had recovered from it provided the deeply sampled blood TCRbeta repertoires that made up the dataset. The repertoires were made available in a free public database intended to serve as a resource for research on the immune response to SARS-CoV-2. Samples came from the ongoing ImmuneRACE study (first 160 participants) plus 1,254 subjects from 6 global collaborators. Sample metadata almost always included a de-identified subject ID, COVID-19 status, age in years and sex. Where HLA class I and class II types were available, the types were taken from metadata supplied by the sample provider, not from assay-based typing. Broader findings and caveats from the paper: Clinical and demographic metadata were provided uncurated, with the amount varying by source and participant.

TCRbeta CDR3 regions were amplified from genomic DNA by means of the immunoSEQ Assay, a bias-controlled multiplex PCR. As for the authors' bioinformatics: The number of nucleated cells in each sample was estimated from the amplification of reference gene primers within the assay. Sequence reads were collapsed and filtered to measure the absolute abundance of every unique TCRbeta CDR3 rearrangement. For each sample, productive Simpson clonality was calculated by taking the square root of Simpson's diversity index across productive rearrangements. Entries here come from immuneACCESS through TCRdb and include only in-frame sequences with V and J called. Some clones fail to appear in such tables; in the studies checked, an unresolved V gene covers under half of the shortfall, and the cause of the remainder is unknown. That table supplies the V and J calls and clone size; D and trimming were determined from the DNA. For this sample there are 180,000 or so clones; 88% appear just once. The leading ten clones occupy about 4.1% of the sample.

As regards this clone: Which antigen it targets is not known. Per-base quality was not reported, and no clone a single base away is much larger than it.

Per the germline V gene (reference sequence), MNHEY is the CDR1 and SMNVEV is the CDR2. Relative to germline, V is 2 bases shorter and J is 0 bases shorter, with 7 bases between their ends. The CDR3 holds 14 amino acids from the cysteine to the phenylalanine. Only the CDR3 portion is preserved as DNA: 42 bases, with reading frame beginning at the first base. The collaborating institutions used their own protocols to collect whole blood in K2EDTA tubes. For TCRbeta analysis, collaborators shipped samples as frozen whole blood, isolated PBMCs, or DNA extracted from either of those sample types. This sequence was found in a woman younger than 45 with acute or convalescent COVID-19. Recombination joined TRBV27 with TRBJ1-2; the D gene is possibly TRBD1, with 5 bases matching. Sequencing was performed on peripheral blood. The CDR3: CASSLAGSNYGYTF. At the DNA level, the sequence is TGTGCCAGCAGTTTAGCAGGGTCTAACTATGGCTACACCTTC.